This T cell receptor beta chain originates from a study of T cells in Graves' hyperthyroidism and ophthalmopathy (dated by TCRdb to between 2018 and 2021). For the wider study: TCR V-J signatures able to tell the groups apart were searched for in a discovery cohort of around 95 patients, of whom 40 to 45 had Graves' ophthalmopathy and 55 to 60 had stable Graves' hyperthyroidism. Thyroid tissue and blood T-cell repertoires from about six Graves' hyperthyroidism patients were also compared in the study. Prospective prediction of ophthalmopathy was tested in an independent validation cohort consisting of roughly 20 hyperthyroidism patients and about 17 patients who later progressed to ophthalmopathy. The paper reports TCR Vbeta CDR3 sequencing of more than 120 peripheral blood samples: some 44 ophthalmopathy, around 80 hyperthyroidism and some 17 progressor patients. Following sampling, methimazole starting at 30 mg daily was given to hyperthyroidism patients, and high-dose intravenous methylprednisolone was given to ophthalmopathy patients. The roughly 91 discovery patients were randomly divided into training and test sets at a 7:3 ratio.

The TCR beta CDR3 regions were amplified from RNA transcripts. The TCR CDR3 was subjected to a first round of RT-PCR using the HTBI primer set and the Qiagen OneStep RT-PCR kit. A second multiplex PCR round built the libraries, followed by size selection and purification. Paired-end sequencing of the libraries was performed with 100 bp reads on an Illumina HiSeq2000. The paper's data handling went like this. SOAPnuke was used to process the raw data, with reads discarded if the reads contained adapters or uncalled bases, had a mean Phred below 15, or lacked an exact constant-primer or identifier match. COPE v1.2.5 was used to merge high-quality paired reads, and clonotypes were defined as unique nucleotide sequences. MiTCR v1.1 was used to align the clonotypes against IMGT TRBV, TRBD and TRBJ reference segments. The analysis included only V-J combinations with a frequency above 0.0001, which together covered 99% to 99.2% of the repertoires. A TCS score was defined as the ratio between F50 (clonal expansion) and ExV (chaos), using BLOSUM62-based TCRdist between CDR3 peptides within each V-J. Welch's t-statistics and random forest reduced fewer than 550 V-J features to about 13, which were used in a naive Bayes classifier (R e1071). Thyroid-blood repertoire similarity was quantified with the Morisita-Horn index. TCRdb trimmed the raw reads at Q25, called clones with MiXCR and kept productive beta chains. Each entry merges the rows of one CDR3 protein and shows their most common DNA and genes. The V and J calls come from TCRdb's annotation, not from the publication. This sample comprises 600,000 to 700,000 distinct CDR3 sequences, roughly 45% of them detected only once. The top ten clones comprise more than 7% of the sample.

Any patient with an uncontrolled infection, another autoimmune disease, pregnancy or lactation was excluded. Diagnoses relied on clinical symptoms, serum thyroxine and TRAb, thyroid ultrasound and orbital computed tomography. Total RNA was extracted using Trizol reagent, and RNA quality was assessed on an Agilent 2100 Bioanalyzer. CDR1 and CDR2, looked up from the germline V gene (reference sequence), are LNHDA and SQIVND. V and J lose 5 bases and 8 bases, and a span of 12 bases separates them. Spanning cysteine to phenylalanine, the CDR3 consists of 12 amino acids. Only the CDR3 DNA stays, 36 bases, in frame from base 1. This clonotype was seen only a few times. Its antigen is still unknown. No quality values exist for individual bases; no much larger clone is one base distant. Summary of the overall study and its limitations: Most expanded thyroid clonotypes (frequency above 0.001) were also detected in blood, suggesting blood repertoires may reflect thyroid immune responses. In validation, progression to ophthalmopathy was predicted by the model with 70.59% sensitivity and roughly 76% specificity, a median of approximately 6.5 months before onset. Sample size was not statistically predetermined, and investigators were not blinded to group allocation. A 13 V-J signature model separated ophthalmopathy from stable hyperthyroidism, with around 91% sensitivity and 81.08% specificity in cross-validation and 80%/75% in testing.

The specimen sequenced was peripheral blood or thyroid tissue (not recorded which). This receptor was obtained from an adult man with Graves' disease, either hyperthyroidism or ophthalmopathy (not recorded which). The V gene is TRBV19 and the J gene is TRBJ1-2; the D gene cannot be named for sure. The nucleotides read TGTGCCAGTAGTCTCCGAGCTCAGGGCTACACCTTC. This is translated as CASSLRAQGYTF.